This TCR beta chain was captured in a study of human T cells and chemical hapten exposure. About the research overall: The study enrolled mostly female patients with alopecia areata, totalis or universalis.

The time point: pre-sensitization, week 0. Stated treatment: therapeutic diphenylcyclopropenone sensitization with weekly scalp DPC. As to this clonotype: Its cognate antigen is unknown.

Study results and limitations: Against controls, expanded TCRs gave rise to significantly more large CDR3 similarity clusters.

This CDR3 is 13 amino acids long. Germline V gene data show CDR1 as SQVTM and CDR2 as ANQGSEA. J was trimmed by 6 bases and V by 6 bases; bases with no gene match: 9. TCRdb reprocessed the RACE reads with MiXCR, giving one entry per CDR3 protein. The sample includes 95,000 to 100,000 distinct CDR3 sequences, 11% of them seen just once. The TCR comes from a woman aged 60-75 years with alopecia areata. Some clones in this sample may be carry-over from other donors' samples. The chain combines TRBV29-1 with TRBJ1-1; 8 bases line up with TRBD1. Material: whole blood, obtained in connection with sensitization to the hapten diphenylcyclopropenone (DPC). DNA for the CDR3: TGCAGCGTGGGGGCAGGGGGCGCGTCTGAAGCTTTCTTT. Amino acids: CSVGAGGASEAFF.